This entry describes one T cell receptor beta chain. Its antigen has not been determined. Per-base qualities were not stored, and no clone one base away is much larger. The junction carries 12 bases between V and J, which are trimmed by 0 bases and 0 bases respectively. Inclusive of the bounding cysteine and phenylalanine, the CDR3 is 17 residues long. Only the CDR3 portion is preserved as DNA: 51 bases, with reading frame beginning at the first base. As encoded in the germline V gene, CDR1 is MNHNS while CDR2 is SASEGT. This entry is derived from a study of T cell changes during pregnancy in multiple sclerosis (dated by TCRdb to between 2017 and 2020). About the study as a whole: The study examined how the T cell repertoire changed over the course of pregnancy in women with multiple sclerosis.

Receptor libraries were prepared by the immunoSEQ multiplex PCR assay. The source is immuneACCESS, and TCRdb retained only in-frame sequences with V and J called. Part of the clones is not carried over; for the studies checked, unresolved V genes explain less than half of this, and the remainder is unexplained. The sample table records around 50,000 clones; approximately 92% of these occur just once. The ten largest clonotypes hold around 0.68% of the sample. Sequences were derived from CD4+ T cells from peripheral blood mononuclear cells, sampled in the third trimester of pregnancy. The chain was built from TRBV6-1 and TRBJ2-1, with a tentative D gene TRBD2 over 5 matching bases. This sequence was found in a female donor with multiple sclerosis, enrolled in a pregnancy study. The DNA sequence reads TGTGCCAGCAGTGAAGCGATAGCGTCGCCCTCCTACAATGAGCAGTTCTTC. Translation gives CASSEAIASPSYNEQFF.